The TCR beta chain under discussion was sequenced for a study of Graves' ophthalmopathy and Graves' hyperthyroidism. This clonotype has at least ten counts. Beta-chain TCR CDR3 regions were amplified from RNA transcripts. The workflow started with a first-round RT-PCR run with HTBI primers and then moved on to a second-round multiplex PCR. One entry per CDR3 protein, called by TCRdb with MiXCR from the multiplex PCR reads. The sample lists approximately 1.2 million distinct CDR3 sequences; 35% to 45% were seen once. Unmatched junction bases numbered 14, after V lost 10 bases and J lost 6 bases. CDR3 length: 15 residues. Germline V gives CDR1 LNHDA, CDR2 SQIVND (reference sequence).

The receptor comes from an adult man with Graves' hyperthyroidism. The sequenced sample consisted of peripheral blood or thyroid tissue (not recorded which). The chain uses TRBV19 and TRBJ1-5, with 8 nucleotides matching TRBD1. CDR3 in amino acids: CATHYDRGSLQPQHF. The CDR3 nucleotides read TGTGCCACACACTACGACAGGGGATCCCTTCAGCCCCAGCATTTT.